Below are 15 T cell receptor beta chains sequenced from a single sample in a study of Tregs in tolerant kidney transplant recipients. Sequencing used immunoSEQ multiplex PCR; TCRdb keeps in-frame clones, though not all of them. The data hold about 61,000 clones, with 70% to 90% observed a single time. Sequencing was performed on Tregs from blood, taken before the transplant. The source is a human donor who received a combined kidney and bone marrow transplant.

This rearrangement joins TRBV7-9 to TRBJ1-2; D possibly corresponds to TRBD1 (6 bases). CDR1 is SEHNR and CDR2 is FQNEAQ in the germline V gene (reference sequence). Between the trimmed V and J ends, which lost 4 bases and 5 bases, there was a span of 14 bases. The CDR3 is made up of 14 amino acids. The CDR3 protein is CASSSVGARYGYTF. In DNA, the CDR3 is TGTGCCAGCAGCTCGGTGGGGGCTAGGTATGGCTACACCTTC.

V gene TRBV6-5 combines with J gene TRBJ1-6; 7 bases line up with TRBD1. The CDR3 loop spans 14 amino acids. V gave up 6 bases and J gave up 9 bases; unmatched junction bases: 8. Germline-derived CDR1 and CDR2 are MNHEY and SVGAGI. The CDR3: CASSPPGQRSPLHF. CDR3 coding DNA: TGTGCCAGCAGCCCCCCGGGACAGCGTTCACCCCTCCACTTT.

The chain is built from TRBV7-2 and TRBJ1-2; D unclear. Germline lookup yields CDR1 SGHTA and CDR2 FQGNSA. This CDR3 is built from 12 residues. V lost 2 bases, J lost 5 bases, and 6 bases lay in between. The CDR3 nucleotides are TGTGCCAGCAGCTTAAGAGGGTATGGCTACACCTTC. This codes for CASSLRGYGYTF.

V is TRBV9 and J is TRBJ2-7, with D unresolved. Germline lookup yields CDR1 SGDLS and CDR2 YYNGEE. V lost 0 bases, J lost 1 base, and 8 bases lay in between. CDR3 length equals 14 residues. The CDR3 sequence: CASSVESRSYEQYF. DNA of the CDR3: TGTGCCAGCAGCGTAGAATCCAGGTCCTACGAGCAGTACTTC.

The chain carries TRBV19 and TRBJ2-7, with D tentatively TRBD1 (6 bases). The V gene's germline CDR1 is LNHDA and CDR2 SQIVND (reference sequence). The CDR3 contains 13 residues. V lost 9 bases, J lost 5 bases, and 17 bases lay in between. CDR3: CASRDMGSDEQYF. The CDR3 region has the DNA TGTGCCAGCCGGGACATGGGATCGGACGAGCAGTACTTC.

The chain couples TRBV12-5 to TRBJ2-3; 8 positions agree with TRBD2. The CDR3 is 17 residues long. Trimming cost V 0 bases and J 0 bases; bases outside gene matches: 5. Germline V gene sequence: CDR1 LGHNT, CDR2 FRNRAP. This CDR3 reads CASGLVWTGGSTDTQYF. In DNA, the CDR3 is TGTGCTAGTGGTTTGGTATGGACGGGAGGGAGCACAGATACGCAGTATTTT. The complete variable domain, with remaining parts taken from reference TRBV12-5 and TRBJ2-3, reads DARVTQTPRHKVTEMGQEVTMRCQPILGHNTVFWYRQTMMQGLELLAYFRNRAPLDDSGMPKDRFSAEMPDATLATLKIQPSEPRDSAVYFCASGLVWTGGSTDTQYFGPGTRLTVL.

The sample holds one count of this clone. This chain links TRBV11-2 with TRBJ2-7; maybe TRBD2 (5 bases). This CDR3 has 12 residues. V lost 2 bases, J lost 10 bases, and 12 bases lay in between. Germline CDR1 is SGHAT and CDR2 is FQNNGV. The CDR3 region is CASSLTGVDQYF. CDR3 sequence (DNA): TGTGCCAGCAGCTTAACCGGGGTGGATCAGTACTTC.

This chain joins TRBV9 and TRBJ1-2; D is unresolved. The CDR3 is made up of 13 amino acids. Germline assignment: CDR1 SGDLS and CDR2 YYNGEE. V lost 4 bases and J 5 bases, leaving 12 bases between the germline ends. The CDR3 here is CASSPLPGYGYTF. The CDR3 DNA follows: TGTGCCAGCAGCCCCCTACCGGGGTATGGCTACACCTTC.

The chain employs TRBV27 and TRBJ2-5; D is unclear. The CDR3 length is 13 residues. Deletions cut 8 bases from V and 3 bases from J, with 13 bases between. Germline CDR1 and CDR2: MNHEY and SMNVEV (reference sequence). The CDR3 loop reads CASRASAEETQYF. The CDR3 coding sequence is TGTGCCAGCCGTGCAAGCGCCGAAGAGACCCAGTACTTC.

This clone was counted only a few times. The sample holds other DNA sequences that translate to the same CDR3. The rearrangement uses TRBV19 and TRBJ1-1, with D possibly matching TRBD1 (5 bases). With 6 bases removed from V and 3 bases from J, the gap between germline ends came to 11 bases. Germline CDR1 LNHDA, CDR2 SQIVND (reference sequence). The CDR3 is 13 residues long. Here the CDR3 DNA reads TGTGCCAGTAGGCGGGACGCCGACACTGAAGCTTTCTTT. Amino acid sequence: CASRRDADTEAFF.

In this sample, this clone turned up once. The V gene is TRBV29-1, the J gene TRBJ2-1; tentative D call: TRBD1 (6 bases). The CDR3 consists of 11 residues. V lost 8 bases and J 4 bases, leaving 9 bases between the germline ends. The germline V gene has CDR1 SQVTM and CDR2 ANQGSEA. The DNA of the CDR3 is TGCAGCCTGAGGGGGTACAATGAGCAGTTCTTC. It translates to CSLRGYNEQFF.

J is TRBJ1-1 and V is TRBV27; D is unclear. Germline lookup yields CDR1 MNHEY and CDR2 SMNVEV (reference sequence). The CDR3 loop spans 15 amino acids. V was cut by 7 bases and J by 5 bases, with 20 bases left in between. CDR3 DNA: TGTGCCAGCACAAAATCGGGGTCAGCGAGAACTGAAGCTTTCTTT. Its translation is CASTKSGSARTEAFF.

J is TRBJ1-1 and V is TRBV4-1; D might be TRBD1 (6 bases). Trimming pared 3 bases from V and 3 bases from J, leaving 11 bases between. Germline CDR1 is MGHRA and CDR2 is YSYEKL. The CDR3 is 14 residues long. The CDR3 sequence: CASSHIQGYTEAFF. As DNA, the CDR3 is TGCGCCAGCAGCCATATACAGGGTTACACTGAAGCTTTCTTT.

The genes are TRBV7-2 and TRBJ2-5, with D possibly matching TRBD2 (6 bases). The CDR3 is 14 residues long. V lost 5 bases, J lost 2 bases, and 12 bases lay in between. In germline, CDR1 is SGHTA, CDR2 FQGNSA. The CDR3 DNA follows: TGTGCCAGCAGCGTTAGCGGAACACAAGAGACCCAGTACTTC. It encodes CASSVSGTQETQYF.

The gene calls are TRBV28 and TRBJ2-5; D is ambiguous. This CDR3 has 13 amino acids. V was trimmed by 6 bases and J by 5 bases, leaving 13 bases between them. Germline V lookup: CDR1 MDHEN, CDR2 SYDVKM. CDR3 nucleotides: TGTGCCAGCAGCCCTCCAGCGCTGGAGACCCAGTACTTC. It yields the protein CASSPPALETQYF.